This TCR beta chain was recovered during a study of PD-1 blockade in classical Hodgkin lymphoma. Findings and caveats of the study: Patients were excluded if nivolumab began under 1 year after ASCT (the autologous transplant). Compared with baseline, CD4+ but not CD8+ TCR diversity had risen significantly by C4D1. Relapsed/refractory patients reportedly had the lowest baseline TCR diversity, below newly diagnosed patients, who were below healthy donors.

The germline V and J ends were trimmed by 7 bases and 4 bases, with 10 bases remaining between them. Germline V gene lookup returns CDR1 MNHEY and CDR2 SVGAGI. The CDR3 runs 12 residues. As concerns this clone: The antigen is not known.

With no exception, relapse followed autologous stem cell transplantation in all patients, and brentuximab vedotin exposure varied. Libraries were prepared by immunoSEQ multiplex PCR; TCRdb keeps only in-frame clonotypes and omits some of them. In the table there are about 99,000 clones, roughly 79% of which are singletons. This TCR was recovered from a human donor with classical Hodgkin lymphoma. The gene calls are TRBV6-5 and TRBJ1-2, with unresolved D. Specimen: peripheral blood mononuclear cells (PBMCs), collected before the second cycle of nivolumab. DNA of the CDR3: TGTGCCAGCACCCCCTGGGGCTATGGCTACACCTTC. Amino acid sequence: CASTPWGYGYTF.